This T cell receptor beta chain was profiled in a study of blood T cell repertoires in COVID-19. Using immunoSEQ multiplex PCR, the repertoire was profiled, and TCRdb retains in-frame clones only, with some absent. The table lists about 380,000 clones, about 88% of them singletons. Germline V lookup: CDR1 KGHSH, CDR2 LQKENI. Trimming cost V 4 bases and J 6 bases; bases outside gene matches: 4. This CDR3 is built from 14 residues. Sequenced: PBMCs or T cells enriched from blood (not recorded which). The rearrangement uses TRBV18 and TRBJ1-5; TRBD1 matches 9 bases. The source of this sequence is a woman in her thirties who had recovered from COVID-19. The CDR3 reads CASSRDRVSQPQHF. In DNA form, the CDR3 reads TGTGCCAGCTCACGGGACAGGGTCAGTCAGCCCCAGCATTTT.